These 20 T cell receptor beta chains were sequenced from one sample in a study of T-cell reconstitution after alpha-beta-depleted transplantation in children. A TCRbeta library incorporating unique molecular identifiers was prepared. TCRdb reanalysed the PCR reads using MiXCR and keeps one entry per CDR3 protein. Of about 900,000 distinct CDR3 sequences in the sample, 25% to 35% are singletons; the top ten hold 28%. The sequences come from PBMCs, mostly from graft donor cells, collected 360 days after TCRalphabeta/CD19-depleted stem cell transplant. These receptors all come from a boy younger than two who had a stem cell transplant for SCID, so the T cells may come from the graft donor.

There are a few counts of this clonotype. The gene calls are TRBV24-1 and TRBJ2-1; TRBD2 is a possible D gene (5 bases). The V and J ends lost 0 bases and 6 bases respectively, with 8 bases between them. CDR1 is KGHDR and CDR2 is SFDVKD in the germline V gene. This CDR3 contains 14 residues. CDR3 loop: CATSDLHGGNEQFF. In nucleotides, the CDR3 is TGTGCCACCAGTGATTTGCACGGAGGCAATGAGCAGTTCTTC.

This clonotype was found many times. The chain employs TRBV7-6 and TRBJ2-3; D is uncertain. The CDR3 length is 15 residues. Germline-derived CDR1 and CDR2 are SGHVS and FNYEAQ. V lost 3 bases and J 0 bases, leaving 10 bases between the germline ends. This chain's CDR3 is CASSLVGSSTDTQYF. The DNA of the CDR3 is TGTGCCAGCAGCTTGGTTGGTTCTAGCACAGATACGCAGTATTTT.

V is TRBV5-5 and J is TRBJ2-1, with 8 bases that match TRBD2. J gave up 8 bases and V 2 bases, and 3 bases lay outside the gene matches. Germline V gene sequence: CDR1 SGHKS, CDR2 YYEKEE (reference sequence). The CDR3 totals 13 residues. This CDR3 is CASSFRGGDEQFF. DNA of the CDR3: TGTGCCAGCAGCTTCCGGGGGGGTGATGAGCAGTTCTTC.

The rearrangement uses TRBV5-1 and TRBJ1-1; 7 positions match TRBD1. This CDR3 is 16 amino acids long. Germline assignment: CDR1 SGHRS and CDR2 YFSETQ. V shed 0 bases and J 0 bases; nucleotides not matched to a gene: 5. The CDR3: CASSLDPQGMNTEAFF. The CDR3 DNA sequence: TGCGCCAGCAGCTTGGACCCACAGGGGATGAACACTGAAGCTTTCTTT.

This chain connects TRBV6-1 to TRBJ2-1; D may correspond to TRBD1 or TRBD2 (5 bases each). The CDR3 has 14 amino acids. The V end was cut by 4 bases, the J end by 6 bases, with 13 bases between. Germline V gene sequence: CDR1 MNHNS, CDR2 SASEGT. As DNA, the CDR3 is TGTGCCAGCAGTGCCGGGACGGAGACCAATGAGCAGTTCTTC. Translating gives CASSAGTETNEQFF.

The CDR3 sequence is CASSAGLTDYGYTF. CDR3 DNA sequence: TGCGCCAGCAGCGCCGGTTTGACAGACTATGGCTACACCTTC. This chain uses TRBV5-1 with TRBJ1-2; possible D gene TRBD1, 5 bases. The CDR3 runs 14 residues. Looked up from germline, CDR1 is SGHRS and CDR2 is YFSETQ. V lost 4 bases and J lost 3, with 13 bases in between.

The CDR3 loop is CASSLQEKSTDTQYF. In DNA form, the CDR3 reads TGTGCCAGCAGTTTGCAGGAGAAGAGCACAGATACGCAGTATTTT. The chain combines TRBV12-3 or TRBV12-4 with TRBJ2-3; D remains ambiguous. Trimming took 3 bases from V and 0 from J, leaving 10 bases between them. The CDR3 runs to 15 residues.

With regard to this clonotype: The junction departs from germline at one end; a sequencing error may be responsible. V usage is TRBV15 and J usage is TRBJ2-5; TRBD1 is a possible D gene (5 bases). CDR3 length: 14 residues. The germline gives CDR1 LNHNV, CDR2 YYDKDF (reference sequence). The CDR3 protein is CATSRDRIGETQYF. CDR3 bases: TGTGCCACCAGCCGAGACAGAATAGGAGAGACCCAGTACTTC. The whole variable domain, remainder taken from reference TRBV15 and TRBJ2-5, is DAMVIQNPRYQVTQFGKPVTLSCSQTLNHNVMYWYQQKSSQAPKLLFHYYDKDFNNEADTPDNFQSRRPNTSFCFLDIRSPGLGDTAMYLCATSRDRIGETQYFGPGTRLLVL.

V gene TRBV7-9 combines with J gene TRBJ2-7; D possibly corresponds to TRBD1 (6 bases). Trimming cost V 1 base and J 3 bases, with 16 bases left between them. CDR1 and CDR2 from the germline V gene are SEHNR and FQNEAQ (reference sequence). The CDR3 is 16 amino acids. The CDR3 DNA reads as TGTGCCAGCAGCTTAGGAGGGGGAGACGGATACTACGAGCAGTACTTC. Its protein product is CASSLGGGDGYYEQYF.

This clonotype was seen only a few times. The rearrangement uses TRBV12-3 or TRBV12-4 and TRBJ1-1; possibly TRBD1 for D (5 bases). The CDR3 spans 13 residues. V lost 4 bases to trimming and J lost 3 bases, with 9 bases between them. The DNA for the CDR3 is TGTGCCAGCAGTTCTTGGGGCTACACTGAAGCTTTCTTT. Translated, it gives CASSSWGYTEAFF.

The rearrangement links TRBV7-9 to TRBJ2-7, with TRBD1 matching over 7 bases. Germline V gene sequence: CDR1 SEHNR, CDR2 FQNEAQ (reference sequence). Germline trimming cut 8 bases from V and 6 bases from J; bases unmatched to any gene: 10. This CDR3 contains 13 residues. The CDR3 bases are TGTGCCAGCGGAGCCACAGGGGCTCGCGAGCAGTACTTC. It specifies CASGATGAREQYF.

The gene calls are TRBV20-1 and TRBJ2-2, with 13 bases identical to TRBD2. The V gene end was trimmed by 6 bases and the J gene end by 1 base; junction bases not matched to a gene: 5. The CDR3 extends over 16 amino acids. Germline CDR1 is DFQATT and CDR2 is SNEGSKA (reference sequence). The CDR3 bases are TGCAGTGCCCGACTAGCGGGGGGACAGAACACCGGGGAGCTGTTTTTT. Its translation: CSARLAGGQNTGELFF.

The chain has TRBV4-1 and TRBJ1-1, with unresolved D. V lost 0 bases and J 3 bases, leaving 17 bases between the germline ends. From germline, CDR1 is MGHRA and CDR2 YSYEKL. The CDR3 has 17 residues. DNA of the CDR3: TGCGCCAGCAGCCAAGATTATTATGCCAGCTTATACACTGAAGCTTTCTTT. Translation gives CASSQDYYASLYTEAFF.

The chain joins TRBV30 to TRBJ2-7; 9 bases are a match to TRBD2. V was clipped by 3 bases and J by 0 bases; unmatched bases: 3. This CDR3 region has 14 residues. The germline V gene encodes CDR1 GTSNPN and CDR2 SVGIG (reference sequence). The CDR3 here is CAWRMREGSYEQYF. Written as DNA, the CDR3 is TGTGCCTGGAGGATGCGGGAGGGCTCCTACGAGCAGTACTTC.

This clonotype has only a few counts. The V call is TRBV5-1, the J call TRBJ2-1; D is unresolved. The CDR3 loop spans 16 amino acids. V gave up 0 bases and J gave up 0 bases, with 10 bases separating them. The V gene's germline CDR1 is SGHRS and CDR2 YFSETQ. Here the CDR3 reads CASSLVSDRSYNEQFF. CDR3 sequence (DNA): TGCGCCAGCAGCTTGGTGTCAGACCGCTCCTACAATGAGCAGTTCTTC.

The genes are TRBV4-3 and TRBJ2-3; the D gene is possibly TRBD1 (5 bases). This CDR3 comprises 14 residues. The V end was cut by 2 bases, the J end by 0 bases, with 6 bases between. The germline V gene encodes CDR1 LGHNA and CDR2 YSLEER. CDR3 protein: CASSQRTSTDTQYF. CDR3 DNA: TGCGCCAGCAGCCAAAGGACAAGCACAGATACGCAGTATTTT.

This clonotype showed up just once. This sequence joins TRBV4-1 and TRBJ1-3; D is ambiguous. The V gene's germline CDR1 is MGHRA and CDR2 YSYEKL. Trimming left V 4 bases short and J 4 bases short, with 17 bases between. This CDR3 is 16 amino acids long. The CDR3 loop is CASSRTRTGMGNTIYF. As DNA, the CDR3 is TGCGCCAGCAGCCGTACCCGAACGGGGATGGGAAACACCATATATTTT.

The chain links TRBV6-5 to TRBJ1-1; 8 bases agree with TRBD1. This CDR3 is built from 15 residues. V lost 6 bases and J lost 10; bases outside the gene matches: 16. Per the germline V gene, CDR1 is MNHEY and CDR2 is SVGAGI. CDR3 amino acids: CASSQSRQGSRGAFF. CDR3 coding DNA: TGTGCCAGCAGCCAATCGAGACAGGGGTCGAGGGGAGCTTTCTTT.

The J gene is TRBJ2-7, the V gene TRBV2; D gene unclear. The CDR3 covers 12 residues. The ends were cut back, 5 bases at V and 5 bases at J, with 10 bases in the middle. Per the germline V gene, CDR1 is SNHLY and CDR2 is FYNNEI. CDR3 amino acids: CASSQIADEQYF. In DNA, the CDR3 is TGTGCCAGCAGTCAGATCGCGGACGAGCAGTACTTC.

The chain combines TRBV27 with TRBJ2-3, with a weak D call TRBD2 (6 bases). Germline-derived CDR1 and CDR2 are MNHEY and SMNVEV (reference sequence). V was pared by 6 bases and J by 4 bases, with 11 bases between. CDR3 length equals 13 residues. The chain's CDR3 is CASRREVADTQYF. DNA for the CDR3: TGTGCCAGCAGAAGGGAGGTCGCAGATACGCAGTATTTT.